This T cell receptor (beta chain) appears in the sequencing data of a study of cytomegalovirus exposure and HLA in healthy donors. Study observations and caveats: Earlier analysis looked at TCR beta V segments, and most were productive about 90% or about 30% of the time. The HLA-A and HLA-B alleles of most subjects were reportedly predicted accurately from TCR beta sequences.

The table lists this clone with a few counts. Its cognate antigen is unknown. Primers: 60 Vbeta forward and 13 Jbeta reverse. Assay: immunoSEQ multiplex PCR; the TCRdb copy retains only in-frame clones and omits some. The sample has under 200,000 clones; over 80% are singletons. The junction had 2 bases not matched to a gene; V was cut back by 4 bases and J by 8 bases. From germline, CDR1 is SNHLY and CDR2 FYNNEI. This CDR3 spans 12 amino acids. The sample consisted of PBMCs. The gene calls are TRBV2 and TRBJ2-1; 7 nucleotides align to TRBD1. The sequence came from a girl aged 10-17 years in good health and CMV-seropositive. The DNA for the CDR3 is TGTGCCAGCAGTGCCACAGGGGATGAGCAGTTCTTC. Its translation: CASSATGDEQFF.